These 26 T cell receptor beta chains share one sample of origin, sequenced in a study of CXCR3-negative and CXCR3-positive naive CD8 T cells. With UMI labels, 5' RACE was used to prepare the TRB cDNA libraries. Reprocessing the 5' RACE reads, TCRdb reports a single entry for every CDR3 protein and omits DNA. The table for this sample gives roughly 6,600 distinct CDR3 sequences. Broader study findings: Greater hydrophobicity was found in TRB CDR3s of CXCR3-positive naive cells than of CXCR3-negative naive cells.

Their recognized antigens are unknown. Input material: naive CXCR3+ CD8+ T cells from blood. Subset here: CD45RO-CCR7+CD27+CD95- naive CD8+ T cells expressing CXCR3 (TNR3+). The receptors stem from a human donor in good health. Some clones in this sample may be carry-over from other donors' samples.

Measured by frequency, this clonotype is medium-sized (0.01 to 0.1%). J is TRBJ2-4 and V is TRBV20-1; TCRdb names TRBD2, which stays unverified in the absence of DNA. CDR1 and CDR2 (germline): DFQATT, SNEGSKA (reference sequence). This CDR3 has 15 amino acids. The CDR3 region is CSASLLGRAKNIQYF.

The chain carries TRBV7-9 and TRBJ2-5; TCRdb selects TRBD1, and the lack of DNA leaves this call unchecked. This CDR3 region has 14 residues. Germline CDR1 is SEHNR and CDR2 is FQNEAQ (reference sequence). The CDR3 loop reads CASSLAAGEETQYF.

Its frequency marks this clonotype as medium-sized. The chain recombines TRBV29-1 with TRBJ2-1; TCRdb selects TRBD2, and the lack of DNA leaves this call unchecked. CDR1 is SQVTM and CDR2 is ANQGSEA in the germline V gene. The CDR3 has 13 residues. CDR3: CSGLAGGSGEQFF.

This clonotype is classed as medium-sized by frequency. The chain carries TRBV11-2 and TRBJ2-3; as DNA is missing, the TRBD2 call by TCRdb cannot be tested. CDR1 is SGHAT, CDR2 FQNNGV, per germline. The CDR3 is 16 amino acids. CDR3 sequence reads: CASSPSRWERTDTQYF.

This chain joins TRBV6-5 and TRBJ1-2. Germline CDR1 MNHEY, CDR2 SVGAGI. The CDR3 is made up of 15 amino acids. This CDR3 reads CASSYSGGILYGYTF.

This clonotype ranks as medium-sized in terms of frequency. The gene calls are TRBV4-1 and TRBJ2-1; TCRdb gives TRBD2 as the D gene, but with no DNA this cannot be confirmed. The V gene's germline CDR1 is MGHRA and CDR2 YSYEKL. The CDR3 runs to 16 residues. The CDR3 sequence: CASSQESGLAGDEQFF.

The chain employs TRBV6-5 and TRBJ2-1. In germline, CDR1 is MNHEY, CDR2 SVGAGI. The CDR3 runs to 12 residues. Here the CDR3 reads CASSYGGNEQFF.

V and J are TRBV6-2 or TRBV6-3 and TRBJ2-1; TCRdb returns TRBD1, unconfirmable since there is no DNA. CDR3 length: 15 residues. The germline V gene has CDR1 MNHEY and CDR2 SVGEGT. CDR3 residues: CASSYTGGMYNEQFF.

This chain uses TRBV10-3 with TRBJ2-1; there is no DNA to check the TCRdb D call of TRBD2. Looked up from germline, CDR1 is ENHRY and CDR2 is SYGVKD. CDR3 size: 13 residues. The CDR3 here is CAIKEASGNEQFF.

This clonotype is deemed medium-sized by its frequency. The chain uses TRBV29-1 and TRBJ2-1; lacking DNA, the TRBD2 call made by TCRdb goes unchecked. In germline, CDR1 is SQVTM, CDR2 ANQGSEA. This CDR3 is built from 15 residues. This CDR3 reads CSVEGAGGLGNEQFF.

The V and J genes are TRBV27 and TRBJ1-2. The CDR3 extends over 14 amino acids. Germline lookup yields CDR1 MNHEY and CDR2 SMNVEV (reference sequence). CDR3 protein: CASSLYPDLDGYTF.

This chain uses TRBV25-1 with TRBJ1-2; TCRdb indicates TRBD1, and absent DNA this call remains unverified. Looked up from germline, CDR1 is MGHDK and CDR2 is SYGVNS. CDR3 length equals 14 residues. CDR3 loop: CASSEYGTGLGYSF.

The chain couples TRBV6-5 to TRBJ2-1. CDR1 and CDR2 from the germline V gene are MNHEY and SVGAGI. The CDR3 covers 15 residues. CDR3 residues: CASSLLEGSYNEQFF.

Its frequency marks this clonotype as medium-sized. The chain uses TRBV11-3 and TRBJ1-1. The germline gives CDR1 SGHNT, CDR2 YENEEA. The CDR3 runs 15 residues. The CDR3 loop is CASSPSGYTNTEAFF. Full variable domain (missing parts from reference TRBV11-3 and TRBJ1-1): EAGVVQSPRYKIIEKKQPVAFWCNPISGHNTLYWYLQNLGQGPELLIRYENEEAVDDSQLPKDRFSAERLKGVDSTLKIQPAELGDSAVYLCASSPSGYTNTEAFFGQGTRLTVV.

The chain uses TRBV4-3 and TRBJ1-3. This CDR3 has 15 amino acids. Germline V lookup: CDR1 LGHNA, CDR2 YSLEER. The CDR3 is CASSSGVISGNTIYF.

This clonotype counts as medium-sized by frequency. This sequence joins TRBV29-1 and TRBJ1-1; TCRdb reports TRBD1, a call that lacks DNA to check it against. Germline loops: CDR1 SQVTM, CDR2 ANQGSEA. This CDR3 is built from 13 residues. CDR3 in amino acids: CSAEGGMNTEAFF.

This rearrangement joins TRBV12-2 to TRBJ1-5; TCRdb gives TRBD1 as the D gene, but with no DNA this cannot be confirmed. TRBV12-2 constitutes a pseudogene. This CDR3 is built from 15 residues. CDR3 residues: CASRRTGHSNQPQHF.

According to its frequency, this clonotype is medium-sized. The chain combines TRBV5-5 with TRBJ2-1; TCRdb designates TRBD2, a call that cannot be tested without DNA. The CDR3 runs 16 residues. The germline CDR1 and CDR2 sequences are SGHKS and YYEKEE (reference sequence). The CDR3 sequence is CASSSWPGRGPNEQFF.

This clonotype is called medium-sized (0.01 to 0.1%) based on its frequency. This rearrangement joins TRBV7-2 to TRBJ1-5; the TCRdb D gene call, TRBD1, has no DNA to confirm it. The germline gives CDR1 SGHTA, CDR2 FQGNSA. The CDR3 length is 17 residues. CDR3 residues: CASSLSLGGSSNQPQHF.

The CDR3: CASSPGTGLGEQFF. The V call is TRBV10-1, the J call TRBJ2-1; absent DNA, TCRdb's TRBD1 call cannot be checked. The CDR3 extends over 14 amino acids. CDR1 WNHNN and CDR2 SYGVQD come from the germline V gene (reference sequence).

This clonotype is labeled medium-sized based on frequency. The chain recombines TRBV29-1 with TRBJ2-4. The CDR3 runs to 12 residues. The germline gives CDR1 SQVTM, CDR2 ANQGSEA. Here the CDR3 reads CSVGGAKNIQYF.

CDR3 in amino acids: CSAGTSGSYNEQFF. The rearrangement joins TRBV20-1 to TRBJ2-1; the D gene TCRdb calls, TRBD2, cannot be checked with no DNA. The germline V gene encodes CDR1 DFQATT and CDR2 SNEGSKA (reference sequence). This CDR3 contains 14 residues.

Measured by frequency, this clonotype is medium-sized. CDR3 sequence: CASSTRINNEQFF. The J gene is TRBJ2-1, the V gene TRBV12-3 or TRBV12-4. This CDR3 has 13 residues.

This clonotype is identified as medium-sized from frequency. The chain links TRBV4-1 to TRBJ2-2; TCRdb's assignment of TRBD2 cannot be checked, as there is no DNA. The CDR3 has 18 residues. CDR1 is MGHRA, CDR2 YSYEKL, per germline. CDR3 residues: CASSQTPGLAVNTGELFF.

The CDR3 region is CATSGANSGSFYNEQFF. This chain uses TRBV12-3 or TRBV12-4 with TRBJ2-1; TCRdb picks TRBD1, but there is no DNA to check that call. The CDR3 is 17 amino acids.

This clonotype ranks as medium-sized in terms of frequency. This chain links TRBV29-1 with TRBJ1-5; TCRdb indicates TRBD1, and absent DNA this call remains unverified. The CDR3 runs to 14 residues. CDR1 and CDR2 (germline): SQVTM, ANQGSEA. CDR3 sequence: CSVGDRTSNQPQHF.